This T cell receptor (beta chain) was sequenced for a study of T cell responses to AZD1222 COVID-19 vaccine (dated by TCRdb to the early 2020s). With respect to the entire study: Because spike-specific TCR depth and breadth did not differ between the two schedules, AZD1222 recipients who got a second dose at roughly 4 weeks were pooled with those who got a second dose at roughly 12 weeks. TCR sequencing was performed for 230 to 250 trial participants, of whom some 200 were given two doses of AZD1222 and approximately 26 were given two doses of MenACWY control vaccine. Trial participants were enrolled into age subgroups of 18-55, 56-69 and 70-plus years, which contained about 150, 28 and 57 TCR-sequenced participants, respectively. Here is what the overall study found, with its caveats: Participants were mostly white British and included more females than males, and it was suggested by the authors that clonal diversity may have been underestimated. In the small 56-69-year group, the increase in depth fell short of significance, most likely because of low power. A significant rise in spike-specific TCR breadth and depth was observed after two AZD1222 doses relative to day 0 and relative to MenACWY recipients. Reportedly, close to half of the unique spike-specific TCRs recognized epitopes lying outside the regions that are mutated in the B.1.351 and B.1.1.7 variants. Because no samples from the day 14 peak response were available, repertoires could be characterized only after the peak T cell response. Conclusions about previously exposed vaccinees were limited because only a handful of AZD1222 recipients were SARS-CoV-2 seropositive at baseline. The whole spike protein was spanned by vaccine-associated CD4 TCRs, and dominant responses were seen in regions 160-218 and 743-854.

The CDR3 regions of human TCRbeta chains were analyzed by immunosequencing. As for the authors' bioinformatics: Repertoire TCRs were checked for matches against a reference library of SARS-CoV-2-specific TCRs that had been generated using the MIRA antigen-specificity platform. Breadth was defined as the fraction of unique TCRs that were SARS-CoV-2-associated. Depth was defined as the fraction of total T cells that were SARS-CoV-2-associated. Using the MIRA data, each spike-specific TCR was mapped to the spike region that the TCR reacts to and placed in a CD4 or CD8 class. Log10-transformed breadth and depth values were compared by one-way ANOVA with Sidak's multiple comparisons tests. Here the immuneACCESS table is served through TCRdb, limited to in-frame sequences with V and J called. Missing clones are a known gap in these copies; in checked studies unresolved V genes cover under half, and the rest lacks a known reason. Clone size and the V and J calls come from that table; the DNA yielded D and trimming. Counted in this sample were 100,000 to 150,000 clones; around 90% of them appeared once. The ten biggest clones cover more than 3.5% of the sample.

On this clone itself: It has no known antigen specificity. No base quality values were provided; no much bigger clone lies one nucleotide off.

V has 1 base trimmed and J has 15 bases trimmed; junction bases matching no gene number 9. The CDR3 runs 14 residues from the cysteine to the phenylalanine. The CDR3 DNA has 42 bases and is translated from base 1. From the germline V gene, CDR1 is KGHSH and CDR2 is LQKENI. The time point label for this specimen denotes: baseline before first vaccination. The vaccinee samples were drawn from two UK trials, COV001 and COV002, one of which was a single-blind randomized controlled phase 2/3 trial testing AZD1222 (ChAdOx1 nCoV-19) in healthy adults. For TCRbeta chain sequencing, PBMC samples were collected from trial participants at day 0 and at day 28 after the second dose.

Rearrangement joined TRBV18 to TRBJ2-1; a stretch of 10 junction bases matches TRBD1. Material: peripheral blood, obtained on day 0 of AZD1222 vaccination. This sequence was found in an adult in good health. The CDR3 protein: CASSPRDRGDSAFF. The sequenced DNA is TGTGCCAGCTCACCACGGGACAGGGGCGACTCTGCGTTCTTC.